Below are 22 T cell receptor beta chains sequenced from a single sample in a study of T cells in Graves' hyperthyroidism and ophthalmopathy (dated by TCRdb to the late 2010s). To prepare the library, multiplex PCR was applied. TCRdb names Illumina HiSeq 2000 as the instrument used. Amplification of TCR beta CDR3 regions was carried out from RNA transcripts. A first-round RT-PCR of the TCR CDR3 used the HTBI primer set with the Qiagen OneStep RT-PCR kit. TCRdb redid the processing of the public reads, applying fastp at Q25 and MiXCR, and retained in-frame beta chains. Rows with a matching CDR3 protein are joined into one entry that keeps the most common DNA and genes. A total of roughly 400,000 distinct CDR3 sequences appear in this sample, 15% to 19% of them only once. The ten largest clones take up 25% to 35% of the sample. Input material: blood. Receptor source: a woman between 18 and 29 years old with Graves' hyperthyroidism that later progressed to Graves' ophthalmopathy.

The chain is built from TRBV6-2 or TRBV6-3 and TRBJ2-1, with D tentatively TRBD2 (6 bases). The V gene lost 6 bases and the J gene lost 6 bases, with 15 bases spanning the gap. The CDR3 runs 14 residues. Germline V gene sequence: CDR1 MNHEY, CDR2 SVGEGT. The CDR3 DNA reads as TGTGCCAGCAGCCCGTCTCCTAGCGTCAATGAGCAGTTCTTC. It is translated as CASSPSPSVNEQFF.

This clonotype turned up a few times. V gene TRBV20-1 combines with J gene TRBJ1-5, with D perhaps TRBD1 (5 bases). Looked up from germline, CDR1 is DFQATT and CDR2 is SNEGSKA (reference sequence). This CDR3 comprises 16 residues. V gave up 5 bases and J gave up 0 bases, with 17 bases separating them. CDR3 nucleotide sequence: TGCAGTGCTCCCCAGGGACCGGGTATTAGCAATCAGCCCCAGCATTTT. It specifies CSAPQGPGISNQPQHF.

The V gene is TRBV20-1, the J gene TRBJ2-5; a weak D match, TRBD1 (5 bases). The germline CDR1 and CDR2 sequences are DFQATT and SNEGSKA (reference sequence). The CDR3 extends over 14 amino acids. The V end lost 2 bases, the J end lost 1 base, and 11 bases lay between the germline ends. CDR3 in amino acids: CSARTGRPQETQYF. The CDR3 DNA follows: TGCAGTGCTAGAACAGGACGCCCCCAAGAGACCCAGTACTTC.

This clonotype was counted only a few times. This chain connects TRBV7-2 to TRBJ2-7; D unresolved. Deletions cut 5 bases from V and 2 bases from J, with 16 bases between. Germline V lookup: CDR1 SGHTA, CDR2 FQGNSA. The CDR3 has 15 amino acids. DNA for the CDR3: TGTGCCAGCAGCCACGCTCCCGCCCTTACCTACGAGCAGTACTTC. Protein sequence: CASSHAPALTYEQYF.

The chain couples TRBV30 to TRBJ1-2; D ambiguous. V was trimmed by 1 base and J by 6 bases, leaving 21 bases between them. The CDR3 sequence is 16 residues long. Germline V CDR1 and CDR2: GTSNPN, SVGIG (reference sequence). Here the CDR3 reads CAWSELIRGVVDGYTF. CDR3 nucleotide sequence: TGTGCCTGGAGTGAACTTATCCGGGGAGTGGTTGATGGCTACACCTTC.

The chain combines TRBV20-1 with TRBJ2-7; D is ambiguous. Trimming left V 8 bases short and J 2 bases short, with 19 bases between. This CDR3 is 14 amino acids long. Germline CDR1 DFQATT, CDR2 SNEGSKA (reference sequence). The CDR3 sequence: CSIKALGQPYEQYF. CDR3 nucleotides: TGCAGTATAAAAGCCCTCGGCCAGCCCTACGAGCAGTACTTC.

Many counts were recorded for this clonotype. The chain carries TRBV27 and TRBJ2-7, with D possibly matching TRBD1 (5 bases). V shed 10 bases and J shed 1 base, with 14 bases lying between them. This CDR3 has 13 residues. In germline, CDR1 is MNHEY, CDR2 SMNVEV (reference sequence). The CDR3 DNA follows: TGTGCCACCCAGGGCGACAGTTCCTACGAGCAGTACTTC. This gives the protein CATQGDSSYEQYF.

This clonotype was observed many times. The chain uses TRBV18 and TRBJ2-5; the D gene is possibly TRBD1 (5 bases). Trimming shortened V by 6 bases and J by 2 bases, and 13 bases separated the two germline ends. The length of the CDR3 is 14 residues. Germline values: CDR1 KGHSH, CDR2 LQKENI. This CDR3 reads CASSSPGIQETQYF. The CDR3 nucleotides are TGTGCCAGCTCGTCCCCAGGGATACAAGAGACCCAGTACTTC.

This chain joins TRBV15 and TRBJ1-5; D remains ambiguous. Trimming took off 1 base at V and 4 bases at J, with 11 bases between the two ends. Germline CDR1 LNHNV, CDR2 YYDKDF (reference sequence). This CDR3 comprises 15 residues. The CDR3 bases are TGTGCCACCAGCAGAGCGTGGACGGGAAATCAGCCCCAGCATTTT. Protein: CATSRAWTGNQPQHF.

This clonotype was counted at least ten times. The CDR3: CASNSGLGDYEQYF. The CDR3 nucleotides read TGTGCCAGCAATTCGGGACTAGGTGACTACGAGCAGTACTTC. This chain links TRBV12-3 or TRBV12-4 with TRBJ2-7; 8 positions agree with TRBD2. The length of the CDR3 is 14 residues. The junction had 8 bases not matched to a gene; V was cut back by 7 bases and J by 3 bases.

In this sample, this clonotype turned up many times. The chain links TRBV2 to TRBJ2-7, with 8 bases aligning to TRBD1. V lost 2 bases to trimming and J lost 3 bases; unmatched junction nucleotides: 6. The CDR3 runs to 15 residues. Germline values: CDR1 SNHLY, CDR2 FYNNEI. CDR3 sequence (DNA): TGTGCCAGCAGTGAAACCGGACAGGGCCACTACGAGCAGTACTTC. This encodes CASSETGQGHYEQYF.

This clonotype was detected ten times or more. The chain carries TRBV28 and TRBJ1-1; D ambiguous. CDR1 is MDHEN and CDR2 is SYDVKM in the germline V gene. The CDR3 consists of 14 residues. Trimming left V 6 bases short and J 2 bases short, with 13 bases between. CDR3 sequence: CASSLRAGNTEAFF. DNA for the CDR3: TGTGCCAGCAGCCTTAGGGCGGGCAACACTGAAGCTTTCTTT.

About this clonotype: One junction end disagrees with the germline gene, perhaps due to a read error. V and J are TRBV10-3 and TRBJ1-4, with D perhaps matching TRBD1 (5 bases). CDR1 is ENHRY, CDR2 SYGVKD, per germline. This CDR3 comprises 13 residues. The CDR3 DNA reads as TGTGCCATCAGTGAGATCAGGGACGAAAAACTGTCTTTT. Translation: CAISEIRDEKLSF.

This clonotype was seen ten or more times. The V gene is TRBV20-1, the J gene TRBJ2-2; D ambiguous. Germline values: CDR1 DFQATT, CDR2 SNEGSKA (reference sequence). The V gene lost 0 bases and the J gene lost 4 bases, with 12 bases spanning the gap. The CDR3 is 15 residues long. CDR3 DNA sequence: TGCAGTGCTAGAGACCCACTGAGAGCCACCGGGGAGCTGTTTTTT. Translation gives CSARDPLRATGELFF.

This clonotype was detected ten times or more. The chain joins TRBV5-6 to TRBJ2-1; D remains unclear. The ends were cut back, 4 bases at V and 6 bases at J, with 20 bases in the middle. The CDR3 contains 16 residues. Germline CDR1 SGHDT, CDR2 YYEEEE. The CDR3 here is CASSAVADPLGNEQFF. The CDR3 DNA is TGTGCCAGCAGCGCGGTCGCAGACCCCCTAGGCAATGAGCAGTTCTTC.

A word on this clonotype: A much more abundant neighbour one base away suggests this may be a read error. The chain has TRBV5-4 and TRBJ1-1; 7 bases map to TRBD1. The CDR3 runs to 15 residues. V was clipped by 4 bases and J by 4 bases; unmatched bases: 10. The V gene's germline CDR1 is SGHNT and CDR2 YYREEE (reference sequence). The CDR3 here is CASSLLRDSSTEAFF. CDR3 sequence (DNA): TGTGCCAGCAGCCTCTTGAGGGACAGCAGCACTGAAGCTTTCTTT. The complete variable domain, with remaining parts taken from reference TRBV5-4 and TRBJ1-1, reads ETGVTQSPTHLIKTRGQQVTLRCSSQSGHNTVSWYQQALGQGPQFIFQYYREEENGRGNFPPRFSGLQFPNYSSELNVNALELDDSALYLCASSLLRDSSTEAFFGQGTRLTVV.

This clonotype showed up just a few times. The chain has TRBV27 and TRBJ2-2; 16 bases agree with TRBD2. Germline V gene lookup returns CDR1 MNHEY and CDR2 SMNVEV (reference sequence). This CDR3 region has 18 residues. The V gene end was trimmed by 4 bases and the J gene end by 4 bases; junction bases not matched to a gene: 6. CDR3 bases: TGTGCCAGCAGTTGGGGACTAGCGGGAGGGCCGAGCACCGGGGAGCTGTTTTTT. Protein product: CASSWGLAGGPSTGELFF.

The chain joins TRBV4-1 to TRBJ2-1; 14 bases line up with TRBD2. Looked up from germline, CDR1 is MGHRA and CDR2 is YSYEKL. V dropped 0 bases and J dropped 2; count of bases not matched to a gene: 6. CDR3 length equals 19 residues. As DNA, the CDR3 is TGCGCCAGCAGCCAAGAGCCGGGACTAGCGGGAGATACCTACAATGAGCAGTTCTTC. Its translation: CASSQEPGLAGDTYNEQFF.

This clonotype appeared many times. J is TRBJ2-1 and V is TRBV7-2; D gene unclear. V lost 5 bases to trimming and J lost 9 bases, with 8 bases between them. This CDR3 is 11 amino acids long. The V gene's germline CDR1 is SGHTA and CDR2 FQGNSA. CDR3 bases: TGTGCCAGCAGCGTAGTGGTTGAGCAGTTCTTC. Amino acid sequence: CASSVVVEQFF.

The chain joins TRBV29-1 to TRBJ2-1; the D gene is possibly TRBD1 (6 bases). CDR3 size: 13 residues. Germline values: CDR1 SQVTM, CDR2 ANQGSEA. The V and J ends lost 5 bases and 1 base respectively, with 9 bases between them. The CDR3: CSVYGTSYNEQFF. The CDR3 DNA is TGCAGCGTTTACGGGACATCCTACAATGAGCAGTTCTTC.

This clonotype was seen ten or more times. This chain connects TRBV11-2 to TRBJ2-7; D may be TRBD1 or TRBD2 (5 bases each). The germline V and J ends were trimmed by 1 base and 7 bases, with 20 bases remaining between them. Germline CDR1 SGHAT, CDR2 FQNNGV. This CDR3 is 16 amino acids long. The CDR3, as DNA: TGTGCCAGCAGCTTAGTCAAAGCGGTGGGGCCGAGGGAGCAGTACTTC. As protein: CASSLVKAVGPREQYF.

This clonotype was picked up a small number of times. This chain connects TRBV4-1 to TRBJ2-3; 10 bases match TRBD2. Germline CDR1 and CDR2: MGHRA and YSYEKL. The V segment lost 3 bases and the J segment 3 bases; nucleotides outside the gene matches: 3. The CDR3 is 15 residues long. CDR3 amino acids: CASSHPSGSTDTQYF. The CDR3 coding sequence is TGCGCCAGCAGCCACCCTAGCGGGAGTACAGATACGCAGTATTTT.